This TCR beta chain appears in the sequencing data of a study of T cell repertoires in cytomegalovirus infection. Study background: Recently identified HLA-C-restricted CMV epitopes and well-studied HLA-B-restricted CMV epitopes were used by the study. Public signatures in TCR beta pointed to CMV infection and matching HLA type. Whole-study findings and limits: Ex vivo, HLA-C-restricted CMV-specific TCR beta clonotypes prevailed over the rest of the response. Identification of carriers of CMV plus the relevant HLA was performed using cumulative public TCR beta family frequency.

Regarding this clonotype: No antigen is known for it.

TCRdb reprocessed the reads via MiXCR and lists one record per CDR3 protein. The table includes 200,000 to 250,000 distinct CDR3 sequences, roughly 34% detected once. CDR3 length: 16 amino acids. The V and J ends lost 3 bases and 4 bases respectively, with 22 bases between them. Germline CDR1 DFQATT, CDR2 SNEGSKA (reference sequence). The clonotype was recovered from a human donor in good health (CMV status not recorded). Some clones in this sample may be carry-over from other donors' samples. The chain is built from TRBV20-1 and TRBJ2-7; D is uncertain. The sequences come from CD8+ T cells from cultured PBMCs, collected from culture after CMV antigen stimulation. CDR3 in DNA: TGCAGTGCTAGCCCCGACGGCTTAGGGCCTTTTTACGAGCAGTACTTC. It translates to CSASPDGLGPFYEQYF.